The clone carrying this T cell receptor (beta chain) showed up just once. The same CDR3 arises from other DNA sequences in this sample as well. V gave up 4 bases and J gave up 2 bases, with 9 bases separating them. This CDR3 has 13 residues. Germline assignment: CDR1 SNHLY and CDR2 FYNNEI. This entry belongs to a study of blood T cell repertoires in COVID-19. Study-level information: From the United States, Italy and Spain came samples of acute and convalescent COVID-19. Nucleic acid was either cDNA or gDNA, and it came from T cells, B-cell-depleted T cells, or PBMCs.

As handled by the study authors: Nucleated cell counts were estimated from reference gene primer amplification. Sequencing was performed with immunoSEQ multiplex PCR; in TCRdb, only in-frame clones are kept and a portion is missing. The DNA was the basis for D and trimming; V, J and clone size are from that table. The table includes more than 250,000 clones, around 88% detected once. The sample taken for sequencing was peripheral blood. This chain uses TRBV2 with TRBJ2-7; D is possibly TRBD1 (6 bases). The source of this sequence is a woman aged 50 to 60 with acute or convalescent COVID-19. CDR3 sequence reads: CASSVGGPYEQYF. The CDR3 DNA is TGTGCCAGCAGTGTAGGGGGACCCTACGAGCAGTACTTC.